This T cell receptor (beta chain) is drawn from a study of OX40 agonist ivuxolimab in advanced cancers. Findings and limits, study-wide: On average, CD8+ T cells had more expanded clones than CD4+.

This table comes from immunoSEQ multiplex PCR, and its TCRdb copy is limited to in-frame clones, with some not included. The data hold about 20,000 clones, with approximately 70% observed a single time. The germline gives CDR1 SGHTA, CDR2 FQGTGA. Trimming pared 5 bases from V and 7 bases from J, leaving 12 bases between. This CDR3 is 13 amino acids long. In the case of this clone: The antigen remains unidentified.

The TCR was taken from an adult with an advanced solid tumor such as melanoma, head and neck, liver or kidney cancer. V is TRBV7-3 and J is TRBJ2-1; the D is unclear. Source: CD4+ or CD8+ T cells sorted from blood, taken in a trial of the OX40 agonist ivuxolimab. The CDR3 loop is CASSPPSGNEQFF. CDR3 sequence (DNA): TGTGCCAGCAGCCCCCCATCTGGAAATGAGCAGTTCTTC.